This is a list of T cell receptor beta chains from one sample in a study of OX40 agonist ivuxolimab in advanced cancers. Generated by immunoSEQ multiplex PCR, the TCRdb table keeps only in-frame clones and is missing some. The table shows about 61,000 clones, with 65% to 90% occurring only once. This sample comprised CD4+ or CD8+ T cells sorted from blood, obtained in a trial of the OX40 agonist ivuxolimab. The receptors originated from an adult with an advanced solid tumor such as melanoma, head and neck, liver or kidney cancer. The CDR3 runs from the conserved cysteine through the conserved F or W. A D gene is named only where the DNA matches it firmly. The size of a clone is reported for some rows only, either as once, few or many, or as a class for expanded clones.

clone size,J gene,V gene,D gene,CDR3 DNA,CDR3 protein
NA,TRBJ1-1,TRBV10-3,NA,TGTGCCATCAAAGGTGAGGGGTTGAACACTGAAGCTTTCTTT,CAIKGEGLNTEAFF
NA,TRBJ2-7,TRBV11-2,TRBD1,TGTGCCAGCAGCTTAGCCGGGACAGGGTCCTACGAGCAGTACTTC,CASSLAGTGSYEQYF
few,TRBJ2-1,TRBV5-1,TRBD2,TGCGCCAGCAGCTTGGCCCTTAGGACTAGCGGGAGCAATGAGCAGTTCTTC,CASSLALRTSGSNEQFF
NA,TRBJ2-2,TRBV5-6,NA,TGTGCCAGCAGCTTGGCGCCAACGAACACCGGGGAGCTGTTTTTT,CASSLAPTNTGELFF
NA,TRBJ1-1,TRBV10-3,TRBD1,TGTGCCATCAGTGAGCTGACAGGGACCACTGAAGCTTTCTTT,CAISELTGTTEAFF
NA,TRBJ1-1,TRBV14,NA,TGTGCCAGCAGTCTAGCGTTGGGGGGTTCGTGGACTGAAGCTTTCTTT,CASSLALGGSWTEAFF
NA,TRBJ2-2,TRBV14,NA,TGTGCCAGCAGCCAAGAATTAGGGAACACCGGGGAGCTGTTTTTT,CASSQELGNTGELFF
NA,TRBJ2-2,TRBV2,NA,TGTGCCAGCAGAGAGGCAGAGAACACCGGGGAGCTGTTTTTT,CASREAENTGELFF
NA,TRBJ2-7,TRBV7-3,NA,TGTGCCAGCAGTTTCGACGTTTACTACGAGCAGTACTTC,CASSFDVYYEQYF
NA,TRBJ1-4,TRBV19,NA,TGTGCCAGTAGTATCGGCAGGAGTATTGAAAAACTGTTTTTT,CASSIGRSIEKLFF
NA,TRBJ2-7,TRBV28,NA,TGTGCCAGCAGTCCAGGGGGGCAGGGAGTTGGCGAGCAGTACTTC,CASSPGGQGVGEQYF
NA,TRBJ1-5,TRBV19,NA,TGTGCCAGTAGTATGGCGACGGGGGGAGGAAGTCAGCCCCAGCATTTT,CASSMATGGGSQPQHF
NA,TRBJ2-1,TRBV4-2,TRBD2,TGTGCCAGCAGCCAAGAGGGAGGAAGCGGGACTTTCAATGAGCAGTTCTTC,CASSQEGGSGTFNEQFF
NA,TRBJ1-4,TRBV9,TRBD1,TGTGCCAGCAGCGTAGGGTTGGCAGGGGGCGTACTGGATGAAAAACTGTTTTTT,CASSVGLAGGVLDEKLFF
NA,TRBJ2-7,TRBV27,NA,TGTGCCAGCAGCCTGAACCTGGGCAGTGACTACGAGCAGTACTTC,CASSLNLGSDYEQYF
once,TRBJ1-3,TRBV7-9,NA,TGTGCCAGCAGCTTAGGGCAGACCAACACCATATATTTT,CASSLGQTNTIYF
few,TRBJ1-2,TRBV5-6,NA,TGTGCCAGCAGCTTGGGACATGGCTACACCTTC,CASSLGHGYTF
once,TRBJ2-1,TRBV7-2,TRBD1,TGTGCCAGCAGCCGACAGGGGGCTTTCTATGAGCAGTTCTTC,CASSRQGAFYEQFF
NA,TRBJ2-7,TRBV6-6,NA,TGTGCCAGCAGTTACTCGAGGGCGGGGCACGAGCAGTACTTC,CASSYSRAGHEQYF
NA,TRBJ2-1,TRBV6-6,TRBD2,TGTGCCAGCAGTTACTCCGGACTAGCGGGACTTGAGCAGTTCTTC,CASSYSGLAGLEQFF
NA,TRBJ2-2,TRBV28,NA,TGTGCCAGCAGTTCCGTGAGGGGGGGTCGTGAGGAGCTGTTTTTT,CASSSVRGGREELFF
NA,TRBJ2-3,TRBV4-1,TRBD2,TGCGCCAGCAGCCAAGAGGCGGCGGGAGGAGGTGATACGCAGTATTTT,CASSQEAAGGGDTQYF
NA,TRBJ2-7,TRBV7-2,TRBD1,TGTGCCAGCAGCTTAGAGGGCAGGGGGTCTTACGAGCAGTACTTC,CASSLEGRGSYEQYF
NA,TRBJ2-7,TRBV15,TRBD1,TGTGCCACCAGCAGATCTCCTCCCAGGGGGCGGGACGAGCAGTACTTC,CATSRSPPRGRDEQYF
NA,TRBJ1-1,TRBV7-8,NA,TGTGCCAGCAGCCCCACCCGGACAGAGAACACTGAAGCTTTCTTT,CASSPTRTENTEAFF
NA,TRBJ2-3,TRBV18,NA,TGTGCCAGCTCACTCACGGACGCGGGAAGGACAGATACGCAGTATTTT,CASSLTDAGRTDTQYF
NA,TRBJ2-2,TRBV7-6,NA,TGTGCCAGCAGCTTGTACAGGAGTACCGGGGAGCTGTTTTTT,CASSLYRSTGELFF
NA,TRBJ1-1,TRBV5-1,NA,TGCGCCAGCAGTTTTGTCGGGGGGGACACTGAAGCTTTCTTT,CASSFVGGDTEAFF
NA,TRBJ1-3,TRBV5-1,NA,TGCGCCAGCAGCTTGGCCCCGGGCCGGGGGTTCCTTGGAAACACCATATATTTT,CASSLAPGRGFLGNTIYF
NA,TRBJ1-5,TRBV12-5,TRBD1,TGTGCTAGTGGTTTCGGAGGGGACAGGGAAAATCAGCCCCAGCATTTT,CASGFGGDRENQPQHF
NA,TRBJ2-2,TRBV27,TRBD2,TGTGCCAGCAGGCACCGAGGGACTAGCGGGAGAGCGAACACCGGGGAGCTGTTTTTT,CASRHRGTSGRANTGELFF
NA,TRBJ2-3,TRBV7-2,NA,TGTGCCAGCAGCCCCTCCGGGGGCTCGCGCACAGATACGCAGTATTTT,CASSPSGGSRTDTQYF
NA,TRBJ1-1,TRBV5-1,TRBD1,TGCGCCAGCAGCCCACTTCCGACAGGGGACGTGGGCGAAGCTTTCTTT,CASSPLPTGDVGEAFF
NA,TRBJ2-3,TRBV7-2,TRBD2,TGTGCCAGCAGGGCCAGCGGGAGTAGGCCAGATACGCAGTATTTT,CASRASGSRPDTQYF
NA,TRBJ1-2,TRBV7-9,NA,TGTGCCAGCAGCTTAGGGCCCGGGACGGCATATGGCTACACCTTC,CASSLGPGTAYGYTF
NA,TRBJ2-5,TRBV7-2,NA,TGTGCCAGCAGCTCGGGGGAGACCCAGTACTTC,CASSSGETQYF
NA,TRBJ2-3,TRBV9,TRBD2,TGTGCCAGCAGCGTTCCGGGGGGGACGACAGATACGCAGTATTTT,CASSVPGGTTDTQYF
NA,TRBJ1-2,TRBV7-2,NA,TGTGCCAGCAGCTTAGATTTCGGCTATGGCTACACCTTC,CASSLDFGYGYTF
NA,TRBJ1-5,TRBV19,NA,TGTGCCAGTAGTATATCCCTTAGCAATCAGCCCCAGCATTTT,CASSISLSNQPQHF
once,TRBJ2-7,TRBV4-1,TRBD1,TGCGCCAGCAGTCAGGACAGGTGGGAGCAGTACTTC,CASSQDRWEQYF
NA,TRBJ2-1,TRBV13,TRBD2,TGTGCCAGCAGCTGGGGCAGCGGGAGCTCCTACAATGAGCAGTTCTTC,CASSWGSGSSYNEQFF
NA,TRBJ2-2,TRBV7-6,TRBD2,TGTGCCAGCAGCGAGACTAGCGGGAGTTGGGCCGGGGAGCTGTTTTTT,CASSETSGSWAGELFF
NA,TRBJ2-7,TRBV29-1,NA,TGCAGCGTTCGGCAGGGCCCCGAGCAGTACTTC,CSVRQGPEQYF
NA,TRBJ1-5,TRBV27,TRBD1,TGTGCCAGCAGTTTAAAGGGGGGGGTCTGGGCAGGGGGATCTAGCAATCAGCCCCAGCATTTT,CASSLKGGVWAGGSSNQPQHF
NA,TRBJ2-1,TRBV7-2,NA,TGTGCCAGCAGCTCCACCCATTTTCGACAAGAGCAGTTCTTC,CASSSTHFRQEQFF
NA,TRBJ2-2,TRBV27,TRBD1,TGTGCCAGCACCGGGACAGGGGGGGTAACCGGGGAGCTGTTTTTT,CASTGTGGVTGELFF
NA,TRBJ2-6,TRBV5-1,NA,TGCGCCAGCAGCTTGGTACCGGGGGCCAACGTCCTGACTTTC,CASSLVPGANVLTF
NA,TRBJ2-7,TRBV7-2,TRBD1,TGTGCCAGCAGCTACCGCCGGGACAGGGTCTACGAGCAGTACTTC,CASSYRRDRVYEQYF
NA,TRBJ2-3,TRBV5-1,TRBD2,TGCGCCAGCAGCTTTTGGACTAGCGGGGGCGGTACGCAGTATTTT,CASSFWTSGGGTQYF
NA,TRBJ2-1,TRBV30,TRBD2,TGTGCCGCACAGCGGGGGGGGCACAATGAGCAGTTCTTC,CAAQRGGHNEQFF
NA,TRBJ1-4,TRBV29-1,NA,TGCAGCGTTGAAAGTCCGAGAGAAGAAAAACTGTTTTTT,CSVESPREEKLFF
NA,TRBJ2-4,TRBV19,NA,TGTGCCAGTAGTCTGCTGACTAGTGGGTGGAACATTCAGTACTTC,CASSLLTSGWNIQYF
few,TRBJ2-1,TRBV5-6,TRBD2,TGTGCCAGCAGCTCCCTAGCGGGAGGGTTGGGTGAGCAGTTCTTC,CASSSLAGGLGEQFF
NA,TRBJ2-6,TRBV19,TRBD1,TGTGCCAGTACCCCAAGGCACGGGACAGGGGTATCTGGGGCCAACGTCCTGACTTTC,CASTPRHGTGVSGANVLTF
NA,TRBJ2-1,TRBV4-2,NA,TGTGCCAGCAGCCAACTTTCTGGCAGCTACAATGAGCAGTTCTTC,CASSQLSGSYNEQFF
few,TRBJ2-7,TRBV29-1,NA,TGCAGCGTTGAAAATCCCTCCTACGAGCAGTACTTC,CSVENPSYEQYF